Presented here are 9 T cell receptor beta chains from one specimen sequenced in a study of blood T cells in healthy people across ages (dated by TCRdb to the mid-2010s). The protocol used for the library was 5' RACE. Sequencing took place on an Illumina HiSeq 2500. A second about 6 to 11 cycle PCR used a sample-barcoded 5' primer and a J-beta primer mix. The public reads were run again by TCRdb, first through fastp at Q25 and then through MiXCR, and only productive beta chains were kept. Identical CDR3 proteins give one entry, which carries the most common genes and DNA. The sample data list approximately 810,000 distinct CDR3 sequences, and roughly 26% of these were observed just once. Clones ranked in the top ten supply roughly 17% of the sample. The material sequenced was blood. The receptor set was obtained from a woman older than 75 in good health.

This clonotype showed up many times. This sequence joins TRBV28 and TRBJ2-5, with a possible D match to TRBD1 (6 bases). Germline V gene lookup returns CDR1 MDHEN and CDR2 SYDVKM. Trimming removed 2 bases at V and 13 bases at J, with 14 bases between. The CDR3 contains 12 residues. This chain's CDR3 is CASSLTGSGAYF. CDR3 DNA sequence: TGTGCCAGCAGTTTAACAGGGTCTGGAGCGTACTTC.

This clonotype was recorded at least ten times. V is TRBV5-1 and J is TRBJ1-2; TRBD1 agrees at 12 bases. CDR3 length equals 14 residues. With 3 bases clipped from V and 8 bases from J, the junction kept 5 bases outside the gene matches. Germline V lookup: CDR1 SGHRS, CDR2 YFSETQ. CDR3 region: CASSSGTGGGGYTF. CDR3 in DNA: TGCGCCAGCAGCTCCGGGACAGGGGGCGGCGGCTACACCTTC.

This clonotype was detected a few times. The rearrangement joins TRBV9 to TRBJ1-1; TRBD1 aligns across 8 bases. This CDR3 spans 16 amino acids. The trim removed 4 bases at V and 5 bases at J, leaving 13 bases unmatched. CDR1 is SGDLS, CDR2 YYNGEE, per germline. CDR3 in amino acids: CASSPSSQGGGTEAFF. CDR3 in DNA: TGTGCCAGCAGCCCCTCCTCACAGGGGGGAGGTACTGAAGCTTTCTTT.

A word on this clonotype: Since a much larger clone is just one base distant, this may be a read error. This chain connects TRBV6-2 or TRBV6-3 to TRBJ2-3; tentatively, D is TRBD1 (5 bases). The germline V and J ends were trimmed by 6 bases and 2 bases, with 12 bases remaining between them. CDR3 size: 14 residues. Germline CDR1 MNHEY, CDR2 SVGEGT. CDR3 nucleotide sequence: TGTGCCAGCAGAGGATCAGGGAACACAGATACGCAGTATTTT. Residues: CASRGSGNTDTQYF.

This clonotype has a handful of counts. The rearrangement links TRBV12-3 or TRBV12-4 to TRBJ1-6; 10 bases agree with TRBD1. V lost 6 bases and J lost 10; bases outside the gene matches: 6. This CDR3 is built from 14 residues. CDR3 DNA: TGTGCCAGCAGGTCGGGACAGGGGAGGTCACCCCTCCACTTT. It encodes CASRSGQGRSPLHF.

Turning to this clonotype: This may come from a read error, since a much larger clone is one base off. The chain couples TRBV6-5 to TRBJ2-4, with TRBD1 matching 8 bases. The CDR3 consists of 19 residues. Per the germline V gene, CDR1 is MNHEY and CDR2 is SVGAGI. CDR3 sequence (DNA): TGTGCCAGCAGTTACTCATCAGGGGGCCCTACGGGGGCCAAAAGCATTCAGTACTTC. This sequence encodes CASSYSSGGPTGAKSIQYF.

V usage is TRBV20-1 and J usage is TRBJ2-1; D unclear. The germline V and J ends were trimmed by 3 bases and 1 base, with 4 bases remaining between them. The CDR3 has 12 residues. Germline CDR1 DFQATT, CDR2 SNEGSKA (reference sequence). The DNA for the CDR3 is TGCAGTGCTAGTGTGTCCTACAATGAGCAGTTCTTC. Amino acids: CSASVSYNEQFF.

V usage is TRBV7-2 and J usage is TRBJ1-1, with D possibly being TRBD1 (5 bases). The germline CDR1 and CDR2 sequences are SGHTA and FQGNSA. The V end lost 5 bases, the J end lost 3 bases, and 16 bases lay between the germline ends. The CDR3 runs 15 residues. CDR3 sequence (DNA): TGTGCCAGCAGCCCAAGCTCCGGGACGTACACTGAAGCTTTCTTT. This gives the protein CASSPSSGTYTEAFF.

The table lists this clonotype with a few counts. A much larger clone differs from this one at a single base, so this may be a read error. V usage is TRBV7-2 and J usage is TRBJ2-5; D unresolved. Deletions cut 1 base from V and 11 bases from J, with 17 bases between. CDR1 and CDR2 from the germline V gene are SGHTA and FQGNSA. This CDR3 contains 14 residues. DNA of the CDR3: TGTGCCAGCAGCTTAGAATTTCGCGCGAATGAGCAGTACTTC. Encoded protein: CASSLEFRANEQYF.